This T cell receptor beta chain stems from a study of T cell changes during pregnancy in multiple sclerosis. CDR1 is MNHNS and CDR2 is SASEGT in the germline V gene. V lost 1 base to trimming and J lost 2 bases, with 12 bases between them. This CDR3 comprises 15 residues. TCRdb's copy holds only in-frame clones and misses some; the assay was immunoSEQ multiplex PCR. The repertoire includes tens of thousands of clones, 85% to 95% of them detected once, and over 0.45% sits in the top ten. This clone occurred once. The chain is built from TRBV6-1 and TRBJ2-7; D is possibly TRBD1 (6 bases). The receptor was isolated from a female donor with multiple sclerosis, enrolled in a pregnancy study. This specimen was CD4+ T cells from peripheral blood mononuclear cells, taken in the third trimester of pregnancy. In nucleotides, the CDR3 is TGTGCCAGCAGTGAAGGCCCAGGGGCTCCCTACGAGCAGTACTTC. This sequence encodes CASSEGPGAPYEQYF.